This TCR beta chain was profiled in a study of T-cell reconstitution after alpha-beta-depleted transplantation in children. There are a few counts of this clonotype. Unique molecular identifiers tagged the TCRbeta library. TCRdb reanalysed the PCR reads using MiXCR and keeps one entry per CDR3 protein. The table shows about 640,000 distinct CDR3 sequences, with 16% occurring only once. The germline V and J ends were trimmed by 4 bases and 0 bases, with 12 bases remaining between them. CDR1 is LGHDT, CDR2 YNNKEL, per germline (reference sequence). The CDR3 sequence is 15 residues long. The source was PBMCs from the stem cell graft donor, collected from the stem cell graft. This clonotype was sampled from a human donor who donated a stem cell graft to a child with acute myeloid leukemia. The chain is built from TRBV3-1 and TRBJ2-5; D unclear. CDR3 loop: CASSPGPQYQETQYF. CDR3 DNA: TGTGCCAGCAGCCCCGGGCCACAGTACCAAGAGACCCAGTACTTC.